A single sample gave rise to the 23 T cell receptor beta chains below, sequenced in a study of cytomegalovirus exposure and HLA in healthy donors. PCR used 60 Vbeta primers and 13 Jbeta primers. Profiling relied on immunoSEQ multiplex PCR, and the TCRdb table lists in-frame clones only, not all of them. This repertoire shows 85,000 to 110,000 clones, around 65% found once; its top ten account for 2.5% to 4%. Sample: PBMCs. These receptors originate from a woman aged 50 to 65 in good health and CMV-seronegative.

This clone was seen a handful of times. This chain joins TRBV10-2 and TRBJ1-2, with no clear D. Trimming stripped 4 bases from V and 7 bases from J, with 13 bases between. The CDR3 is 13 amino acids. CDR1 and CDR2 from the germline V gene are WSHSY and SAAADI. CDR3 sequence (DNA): TGCGCCAGCAGTGTTGGCCCTCAAACTGGCTACACCTTC. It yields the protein CASSVGPQTGYTF.

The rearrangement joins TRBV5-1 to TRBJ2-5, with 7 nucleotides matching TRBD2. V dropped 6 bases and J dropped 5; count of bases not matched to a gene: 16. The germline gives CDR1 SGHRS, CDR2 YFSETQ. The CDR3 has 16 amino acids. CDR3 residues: CASTRGTTPPMETQYF. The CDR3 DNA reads TGCGCCAGCACCCGCGGGACTACTCCTCCTATGGAGACCCAGTACTTC.

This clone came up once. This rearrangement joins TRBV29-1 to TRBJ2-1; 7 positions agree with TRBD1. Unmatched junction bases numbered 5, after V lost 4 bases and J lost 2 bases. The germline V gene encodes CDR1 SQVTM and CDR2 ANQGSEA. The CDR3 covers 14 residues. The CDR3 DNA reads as TGCAGCGTTGGGAACAGGGGCCCCTACAATGAGCAGTTCTTC. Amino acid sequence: CSVGNRGPYNEQFF.

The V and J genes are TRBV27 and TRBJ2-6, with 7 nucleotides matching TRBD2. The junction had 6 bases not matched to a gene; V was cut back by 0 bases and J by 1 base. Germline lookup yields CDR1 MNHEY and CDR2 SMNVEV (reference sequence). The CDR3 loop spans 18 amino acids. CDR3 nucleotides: TGTGCCAGCAGTTTATCTCGGGGGGTCAAATCTGGGGCCAACGTCCTGACTTTC. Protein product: CASSLSRGVKSGANVLTF.

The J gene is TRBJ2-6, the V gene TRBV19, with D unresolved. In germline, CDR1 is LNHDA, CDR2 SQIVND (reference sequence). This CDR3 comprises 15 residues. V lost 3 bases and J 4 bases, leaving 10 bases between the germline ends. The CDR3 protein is CASSMSGSGANVLTF. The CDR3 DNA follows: TGTGCCAGTAGTATGTCCGGGTCAGGGGCCAACGTCCTGACTTTC. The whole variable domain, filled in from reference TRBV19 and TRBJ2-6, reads DGGITQSPKYLFRKEGQNVTLSCEQNLNHDAMYWYRQDPGQGLRLIYYSQIVNDFQKGDIAEGYSVSREKKESFPLTVTSAQKNPTAFYLCASSMSGSGANVLTFGAGSRLTVL.

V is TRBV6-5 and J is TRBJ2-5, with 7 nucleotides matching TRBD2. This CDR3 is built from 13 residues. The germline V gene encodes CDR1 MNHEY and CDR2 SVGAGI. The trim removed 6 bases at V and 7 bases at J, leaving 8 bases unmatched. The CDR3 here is CASSLGGGGTQYF. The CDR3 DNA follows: TGTGCCAGCAGCCTGGGGGGGGGAGGGACCCAGTACTTC.

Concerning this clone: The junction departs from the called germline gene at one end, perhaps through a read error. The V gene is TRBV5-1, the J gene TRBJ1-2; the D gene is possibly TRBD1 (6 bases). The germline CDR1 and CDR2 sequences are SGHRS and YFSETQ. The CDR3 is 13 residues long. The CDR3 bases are TGCGCCAGCACCTTGACAGGAGAATATGGCTACACCTTC. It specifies CASTLTGEYGYTF.

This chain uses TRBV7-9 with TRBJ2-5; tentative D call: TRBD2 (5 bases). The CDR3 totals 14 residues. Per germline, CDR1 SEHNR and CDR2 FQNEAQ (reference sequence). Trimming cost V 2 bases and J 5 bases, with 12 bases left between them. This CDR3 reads CASSLLLATETQYF. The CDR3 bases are TGTGCCAGCAGCTTACTCCTAGCAACGGAGACCCAGTACTTC.

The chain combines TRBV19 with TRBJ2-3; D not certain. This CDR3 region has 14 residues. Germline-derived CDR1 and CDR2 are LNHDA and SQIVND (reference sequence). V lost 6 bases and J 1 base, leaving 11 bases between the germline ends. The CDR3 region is CASRVSVGTDTQYF. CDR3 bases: TGTGCCAGTAGGGTCAGTGTTGGCACAGATACGCAGTATTTT.

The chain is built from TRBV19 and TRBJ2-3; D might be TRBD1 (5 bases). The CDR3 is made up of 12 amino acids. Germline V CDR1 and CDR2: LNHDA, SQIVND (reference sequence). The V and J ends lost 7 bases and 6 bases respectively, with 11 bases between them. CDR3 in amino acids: CASNDSRDTQYF. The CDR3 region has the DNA TGTGCCAGTAATGACAGCAGGGATACGCAGTATTTT.

Here the CDR3 reads CASSQLPGQGAPPHKDTQYF. The CDR3, as DNA: TGTGCCAGCAGCCAATTGCCGGGACAGGGGGCCCCCCCACACAAAGATACGCAGTATTTT. The chain combines TRBV7-8 with TRBJ2-3; TRBD1 matches at 12 bases. V was clipped by 5 bases and J by 5 bases; unmatched bases: 20. CDR3 length: 20 residues. Per the germline V gene, CDR1 is SGHVS and CDR2 is FQNEAQ.

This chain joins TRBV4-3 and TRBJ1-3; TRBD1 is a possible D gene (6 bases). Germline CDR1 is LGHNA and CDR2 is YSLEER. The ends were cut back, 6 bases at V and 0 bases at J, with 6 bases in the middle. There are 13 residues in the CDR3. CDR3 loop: CASRGGSGNTIYF. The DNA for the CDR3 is TGCGCCAGCAGAGGGGGCTCTGGAAACACCATATATTTT.

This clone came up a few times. This chain's CDR3 is CASSFRPGASDSGNTIYF. CDR3 nucleotide sequence: TGTGCCAGCAGCTTTAGACCGGGAGCCTCCGACTCTGGAAACACCATATATTTT. The chain combines TRBV7-6 with TRBJ1-3; D is unclear. Germline-derived CDR1 and CDR2 are SGHVS and FNYEAQ. This CDR3 has 18 residues. Trimming removed 3 bases from V and 0 bases from J, with 18 bases in between.

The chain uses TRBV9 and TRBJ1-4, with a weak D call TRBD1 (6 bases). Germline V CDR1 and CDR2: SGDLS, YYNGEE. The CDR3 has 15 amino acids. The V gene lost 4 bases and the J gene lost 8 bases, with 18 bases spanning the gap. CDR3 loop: CASSPDRTVVEKLFF. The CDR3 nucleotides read TGTGCCAGCAGCCCCGACCGGACAGTAGTGGAAAAACTGTTTTTT.

This CDR3 reads CASRRTGTLGTDTQYF. For the CDR3, the DNA is TGTGCCAGTAGGCGTACAGGGACCCTTGGCACAGATACGCAGTATTTT. The chain is built from TRBV19 and TRBJ2-3; tentatively, D is TRBD1 (6 bases). Trimming removed 6 bases at V and 1 base at J, with 17 bases between. The germline V gene has CDR1 LNHDA and CDR2 SQIVND (reference sequence). The CDR3 covers 16 residues.

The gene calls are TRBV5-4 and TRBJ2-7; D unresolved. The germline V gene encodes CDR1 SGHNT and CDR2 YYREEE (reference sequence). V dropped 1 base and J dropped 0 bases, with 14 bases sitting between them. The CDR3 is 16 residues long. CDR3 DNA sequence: TGTGCCAGCAGCTTGTTTTCTGTGAGGAGCTCCTACGAGCAGTACTTC. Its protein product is CASSLFSVRSSYEQYF.

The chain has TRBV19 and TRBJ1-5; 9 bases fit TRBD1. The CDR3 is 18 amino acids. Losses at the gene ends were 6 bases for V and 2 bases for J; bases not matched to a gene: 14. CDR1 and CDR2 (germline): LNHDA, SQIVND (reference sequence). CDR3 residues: CASRKWGQGRTRNQPQHF. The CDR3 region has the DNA TGTGCCAGTAGAAAATGGGGACAGGGAAGGACCCGCAATCAGCCCCAGCATTTT.

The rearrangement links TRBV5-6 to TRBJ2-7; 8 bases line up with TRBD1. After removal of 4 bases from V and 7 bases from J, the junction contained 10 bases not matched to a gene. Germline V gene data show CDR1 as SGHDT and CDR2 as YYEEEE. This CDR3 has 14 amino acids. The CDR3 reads CASSPGTGFQEQYF. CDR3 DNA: TGTGCCAGCAGCCCCGGGACAGGCTTTCAGGAGCAGTACTTC.

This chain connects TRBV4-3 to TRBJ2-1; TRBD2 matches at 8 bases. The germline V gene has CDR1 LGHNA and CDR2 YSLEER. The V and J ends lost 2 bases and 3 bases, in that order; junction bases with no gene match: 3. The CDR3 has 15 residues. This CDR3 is CASSQTSGGYNEQFF. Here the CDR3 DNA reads TGCGCCAGCAGCCAAACAAGCGGGGGCTACAATGAGCAGTTCTTC.

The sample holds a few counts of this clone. The CDR3 DNA sequence: TGTGCCAGCAGCTTTACAGGGGGCGAGTTGGGGAATGAAAAACTGTTTTTT. Protein sequence: CASSFTGGELGNEKLFF. The chain couples TRBV5-6 to TRBJ1-4; 9 bases are shared with TRBD1. V lost 2 bases and J lost 5; bases outside the gene matches: 10. The V gene's germline CDR1 is SGHDT and CDR2 YYEEEE. The CDR3 extends over 17 amino acids.

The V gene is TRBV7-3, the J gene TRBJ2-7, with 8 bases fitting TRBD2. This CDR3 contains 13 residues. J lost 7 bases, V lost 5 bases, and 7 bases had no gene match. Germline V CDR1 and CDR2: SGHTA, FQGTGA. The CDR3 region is CASSPQAGGEQYF. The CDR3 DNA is TGTGCCAGCAGCCCCCAGGCGGGGGGAGAGCAGTACTTC.

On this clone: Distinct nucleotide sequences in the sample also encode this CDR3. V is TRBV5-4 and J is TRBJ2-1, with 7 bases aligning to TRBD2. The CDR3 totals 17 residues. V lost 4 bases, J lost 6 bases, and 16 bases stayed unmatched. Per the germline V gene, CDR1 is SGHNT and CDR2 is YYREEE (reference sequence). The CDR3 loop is CASSHVSGGSIGNEQFF. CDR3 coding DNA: TGTGCCAGCAGCCACGTCTCTGGCGGGAGTATAGGCAATGAGCAGTTCTTC. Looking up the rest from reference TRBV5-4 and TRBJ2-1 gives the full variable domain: ETGVTQSPTHLIKTRGQQVTLRCSSQSGHNTVSWYQQALGQGPQFIFQYYREEENGRGNFPPRFSGLQFPNYSSELNVNALELDDSALYLCASSHVSGGSIGNEQFFGPGTRLTVL.

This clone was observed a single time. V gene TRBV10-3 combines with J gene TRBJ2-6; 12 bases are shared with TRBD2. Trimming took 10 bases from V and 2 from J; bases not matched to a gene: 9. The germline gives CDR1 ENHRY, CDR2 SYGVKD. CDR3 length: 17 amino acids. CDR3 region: CATTSLAGGPGANVLTF. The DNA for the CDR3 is TGTGCCACAACATCTCTAGCGGGAGGGCCTGGGGCCAACGTCCTGACTTTC.